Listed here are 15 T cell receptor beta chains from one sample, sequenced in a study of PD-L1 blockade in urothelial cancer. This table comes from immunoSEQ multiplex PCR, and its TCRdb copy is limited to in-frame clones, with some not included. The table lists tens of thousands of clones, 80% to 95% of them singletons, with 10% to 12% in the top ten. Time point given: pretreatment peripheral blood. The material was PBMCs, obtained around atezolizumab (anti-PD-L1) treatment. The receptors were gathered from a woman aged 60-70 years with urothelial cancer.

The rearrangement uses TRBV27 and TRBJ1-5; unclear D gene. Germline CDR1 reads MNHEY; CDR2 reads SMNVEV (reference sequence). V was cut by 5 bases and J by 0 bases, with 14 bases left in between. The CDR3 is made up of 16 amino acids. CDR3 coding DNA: TGTGCCAGCAGTCCCCTTACGAGGGATAGCAATCAGCCCCAGCATTTT. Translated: CASSPLTRDSNQPQHF.

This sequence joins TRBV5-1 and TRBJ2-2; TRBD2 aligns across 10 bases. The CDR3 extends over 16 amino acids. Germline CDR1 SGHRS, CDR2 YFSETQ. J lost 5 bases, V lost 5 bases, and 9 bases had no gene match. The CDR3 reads CASSPLAGVRTGELFF. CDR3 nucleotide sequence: TGCGCCAGCAGTCCCCTAGCGGGAGTACGGACCGGGGAGCTGTTTTTT.

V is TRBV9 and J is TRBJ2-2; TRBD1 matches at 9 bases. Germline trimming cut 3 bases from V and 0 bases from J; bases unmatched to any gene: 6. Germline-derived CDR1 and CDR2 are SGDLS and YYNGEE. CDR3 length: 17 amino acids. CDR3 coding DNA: TGTGCCAGCAGCGCCCGGGACAGGGCCCCGAACACCGGGGAGCTGTTTTTT. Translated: CASSARDRAPNTGELFF.

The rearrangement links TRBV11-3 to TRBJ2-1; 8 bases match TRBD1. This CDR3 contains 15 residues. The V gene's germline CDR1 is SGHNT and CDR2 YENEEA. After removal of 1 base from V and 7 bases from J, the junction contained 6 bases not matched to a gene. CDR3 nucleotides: TGTGCCAGCAGCTTAGGAGGACAGGGCGGTAATGAGCAGTTCTTC. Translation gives CASSLGGQGGNEQFF.

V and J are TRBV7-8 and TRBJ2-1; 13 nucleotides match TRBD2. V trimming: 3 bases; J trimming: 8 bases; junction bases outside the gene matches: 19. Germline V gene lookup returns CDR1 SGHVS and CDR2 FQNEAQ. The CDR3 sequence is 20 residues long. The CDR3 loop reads CASSFHLYRLAGGILHEQFF. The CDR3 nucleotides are TGTGCCAGCAGCTTCCACCTATATCGACTAGCGGGAGGCATTCTCCATGAGCAGTTCTTC. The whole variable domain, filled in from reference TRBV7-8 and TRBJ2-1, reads GAGVSQSPRYKVAKRGQDVALRCDPISGHVSLFWYQQALGQGPEFLTYFQNEAQLDKSGLPSDRFFAERPEGSVSTLKIQRTQQEDSAVYLCASSFHLYRLAGGILHEQFFGPGTRLTVL.

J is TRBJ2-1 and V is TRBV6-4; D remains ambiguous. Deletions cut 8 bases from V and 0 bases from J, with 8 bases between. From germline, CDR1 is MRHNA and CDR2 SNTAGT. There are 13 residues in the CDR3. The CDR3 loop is CASPSGSYNEQFF. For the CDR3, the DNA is TGTGCCAGCCCGTCCGGCTCCTACAATGAGCAGTTCTTC.

The CDR3 reads CASSILSGSQETQYF. The CDR3 DNA follows: TGTGCCAGTAGTATCCTCTCCGGGTCCCAAGAGACCCAGTACTTC. The gene calls are TRBV19 and TRBJ2-5; no reliable D call. CDR1 is LNHDA, CDR2 SQIVND, per germline (reference sequence). V was clipped by 3 bases and J by 1 base, with 12 bases between them. This CDR3 is built from 15 residues.

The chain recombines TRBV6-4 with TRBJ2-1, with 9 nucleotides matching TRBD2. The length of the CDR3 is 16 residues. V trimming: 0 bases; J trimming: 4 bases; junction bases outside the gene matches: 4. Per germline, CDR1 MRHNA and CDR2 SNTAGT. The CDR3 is CASSDSGLAGYNEQFF. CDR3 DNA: TGTGCCAGCAGTGACTCGGGGCTAGCGGGATACAATGAGCAGTTCTTC.

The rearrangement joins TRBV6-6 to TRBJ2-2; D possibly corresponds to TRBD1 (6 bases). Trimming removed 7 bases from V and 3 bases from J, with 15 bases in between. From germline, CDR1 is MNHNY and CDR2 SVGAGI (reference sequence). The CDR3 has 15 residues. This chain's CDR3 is CASTKGGVYTGELFF. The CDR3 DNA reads TGTGCCAGCACCAAAGGGGGAGTTTACACCGGGGAGCTGTTTTTT.

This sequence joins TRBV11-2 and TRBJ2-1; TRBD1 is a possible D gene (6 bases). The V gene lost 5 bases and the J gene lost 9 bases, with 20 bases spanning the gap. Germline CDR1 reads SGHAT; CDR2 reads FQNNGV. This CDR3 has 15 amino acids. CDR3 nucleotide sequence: TGTGCCAGCAGCGCGCCGTCAGGGGCGGTCAGTGAGCAGTTCTTC. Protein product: CASSAPSGAVSEQFF.

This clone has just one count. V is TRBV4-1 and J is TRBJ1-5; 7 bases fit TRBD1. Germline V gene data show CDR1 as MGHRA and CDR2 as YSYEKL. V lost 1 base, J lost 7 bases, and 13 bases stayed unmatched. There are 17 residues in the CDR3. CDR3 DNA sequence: TGCGCCAGCAGCCAAGGGTTGGAAGGGGGCTTCAAACAGCCCCAGCATTTT. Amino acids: CASSQGLEGGFKQPQHF.

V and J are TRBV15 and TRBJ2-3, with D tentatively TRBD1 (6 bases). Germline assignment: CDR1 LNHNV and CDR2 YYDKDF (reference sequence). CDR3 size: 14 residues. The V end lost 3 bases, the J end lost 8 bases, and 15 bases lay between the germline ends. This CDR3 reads CATSSRQAWATQYF. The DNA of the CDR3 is TGTGCCACCAGCAGTAGACAGGCGTGGGCTACGCAGTATTTT.

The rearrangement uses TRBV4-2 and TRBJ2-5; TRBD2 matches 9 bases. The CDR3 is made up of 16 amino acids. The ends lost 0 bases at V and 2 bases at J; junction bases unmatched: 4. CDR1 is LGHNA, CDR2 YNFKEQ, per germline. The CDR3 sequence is CASSQDGSGRQETQYF. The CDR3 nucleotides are TGTGCCAGCAGCCAAGATGGTAGCGGGAGACAAGAGACCCAGTACTTC.

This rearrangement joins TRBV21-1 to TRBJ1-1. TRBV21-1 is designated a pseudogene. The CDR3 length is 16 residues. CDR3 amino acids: CASSSRERQENTEAFF. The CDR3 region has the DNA TGTGCCAGCAGCTCGCGGGAGAGACAGGAGAACACTGAAGCTTTCTTT.

This CDR3 is CASSQRQGQETQYF. In nucleotides, the CDR3 is TGTGCCAGCAGCCAAAGACAGGGTCAAGAGACCCAGTACTTC. The chain carries TRBV7-9 and TRBJ2-5; 7 bases line up with TRBD1. The CDR3 totals 14 residues. Per germline, CDR1 SEHNR and CDR2 FQNEAQ (reference sequence). Trimming cost V 5 bases and J 2 bases; bases outside gene matches: 5.